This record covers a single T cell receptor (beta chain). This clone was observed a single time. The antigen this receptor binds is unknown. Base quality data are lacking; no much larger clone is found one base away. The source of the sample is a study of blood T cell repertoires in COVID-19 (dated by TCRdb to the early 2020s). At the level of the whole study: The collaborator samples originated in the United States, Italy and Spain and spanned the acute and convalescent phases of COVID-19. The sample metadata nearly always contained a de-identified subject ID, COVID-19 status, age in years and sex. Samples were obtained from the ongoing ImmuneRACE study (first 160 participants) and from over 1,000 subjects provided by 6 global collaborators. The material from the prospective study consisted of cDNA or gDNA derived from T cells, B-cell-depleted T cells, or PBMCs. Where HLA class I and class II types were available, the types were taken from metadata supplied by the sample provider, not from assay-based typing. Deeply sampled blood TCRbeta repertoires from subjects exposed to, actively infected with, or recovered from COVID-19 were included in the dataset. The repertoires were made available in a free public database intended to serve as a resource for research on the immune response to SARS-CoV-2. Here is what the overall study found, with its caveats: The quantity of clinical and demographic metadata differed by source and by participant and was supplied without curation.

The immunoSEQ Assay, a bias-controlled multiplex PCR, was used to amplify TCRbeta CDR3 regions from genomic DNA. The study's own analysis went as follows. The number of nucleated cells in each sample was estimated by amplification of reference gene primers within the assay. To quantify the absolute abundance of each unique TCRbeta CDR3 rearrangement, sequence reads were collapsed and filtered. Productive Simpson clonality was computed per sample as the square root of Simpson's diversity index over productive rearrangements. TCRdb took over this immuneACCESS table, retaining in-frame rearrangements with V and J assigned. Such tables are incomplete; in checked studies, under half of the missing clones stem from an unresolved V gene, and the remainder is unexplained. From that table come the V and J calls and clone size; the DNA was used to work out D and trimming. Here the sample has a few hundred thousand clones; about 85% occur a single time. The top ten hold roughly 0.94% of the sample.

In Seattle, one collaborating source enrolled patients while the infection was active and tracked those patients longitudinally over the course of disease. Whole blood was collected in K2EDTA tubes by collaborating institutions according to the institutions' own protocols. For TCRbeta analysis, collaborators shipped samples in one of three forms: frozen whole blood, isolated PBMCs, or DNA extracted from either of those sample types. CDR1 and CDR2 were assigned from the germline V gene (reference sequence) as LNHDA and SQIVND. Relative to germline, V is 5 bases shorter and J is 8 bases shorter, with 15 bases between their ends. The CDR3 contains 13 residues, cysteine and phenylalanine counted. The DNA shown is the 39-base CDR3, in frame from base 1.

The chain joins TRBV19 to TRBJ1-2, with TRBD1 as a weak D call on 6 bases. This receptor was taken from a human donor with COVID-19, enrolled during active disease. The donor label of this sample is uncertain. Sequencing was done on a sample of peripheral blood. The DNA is TGTGCCAGTAGTCCTACAGGGCCTAGGGGCTACACCTTC. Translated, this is CASSPTGPRGYTF.